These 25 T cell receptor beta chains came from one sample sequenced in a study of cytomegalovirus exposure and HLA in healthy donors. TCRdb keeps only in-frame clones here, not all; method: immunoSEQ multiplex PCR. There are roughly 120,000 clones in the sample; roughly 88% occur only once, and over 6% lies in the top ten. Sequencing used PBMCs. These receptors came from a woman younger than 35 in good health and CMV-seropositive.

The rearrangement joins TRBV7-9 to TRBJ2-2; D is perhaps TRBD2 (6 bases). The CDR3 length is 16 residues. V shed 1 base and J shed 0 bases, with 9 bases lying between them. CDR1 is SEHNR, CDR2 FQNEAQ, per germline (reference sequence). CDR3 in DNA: TGTGCCAGCAGCTTAGATCCGGGAGCGAACACCGGGGAGCTGTTTTTT. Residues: CASSLDPGANTGELFF.

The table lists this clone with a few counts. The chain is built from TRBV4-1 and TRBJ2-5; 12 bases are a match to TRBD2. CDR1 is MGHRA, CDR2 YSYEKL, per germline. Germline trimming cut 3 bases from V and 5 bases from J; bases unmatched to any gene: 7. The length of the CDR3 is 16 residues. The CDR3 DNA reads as TGCGCCAGCAGCCAGCTCAGGACTAGCGGGGTTGAGACCCAGTACTTC. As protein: CASSQLRTSGVETQYF.

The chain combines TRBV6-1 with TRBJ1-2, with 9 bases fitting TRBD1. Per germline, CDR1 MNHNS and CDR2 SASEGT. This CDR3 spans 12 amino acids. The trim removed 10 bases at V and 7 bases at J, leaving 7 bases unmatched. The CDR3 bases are TGTGCCATTAACAGGGGGCTGGGTGGCTACACCTTC. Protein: CAINRGLGGYTF.

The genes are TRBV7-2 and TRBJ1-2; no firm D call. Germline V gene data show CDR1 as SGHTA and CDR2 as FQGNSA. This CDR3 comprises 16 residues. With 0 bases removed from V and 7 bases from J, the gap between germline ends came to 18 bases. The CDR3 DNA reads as TGTGCCAGCAGCTTAGCCCATAGCCCCGGTTTGAGTGGCTACACCTTC. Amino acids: CASSLAHSPGLSGYTF.

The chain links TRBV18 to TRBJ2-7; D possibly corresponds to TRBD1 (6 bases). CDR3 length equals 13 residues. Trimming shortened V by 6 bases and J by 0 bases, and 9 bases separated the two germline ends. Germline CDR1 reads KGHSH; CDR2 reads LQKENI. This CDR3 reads CASSQGLSYEQYF. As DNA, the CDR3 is TGTGCCAGCTCTCAGGGGCTCTCCTACGAGCAGTACTTC.

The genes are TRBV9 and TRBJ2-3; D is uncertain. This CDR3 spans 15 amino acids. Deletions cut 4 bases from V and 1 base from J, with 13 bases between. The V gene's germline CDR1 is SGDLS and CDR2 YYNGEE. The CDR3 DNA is TGTGCCAGCAGCTCGACTTTATCGGGCACAGATACGCAGTATTTT. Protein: CASSSTLSGTDTQYF.

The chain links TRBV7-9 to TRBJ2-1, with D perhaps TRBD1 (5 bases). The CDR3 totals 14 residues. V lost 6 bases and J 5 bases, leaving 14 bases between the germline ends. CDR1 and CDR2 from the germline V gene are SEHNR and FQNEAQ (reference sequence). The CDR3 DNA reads TGTGCCAGCAGTGGTATGGGGCCTGACAATGAGCAGTTCTTC. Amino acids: CASSGMGPDNEQFF.

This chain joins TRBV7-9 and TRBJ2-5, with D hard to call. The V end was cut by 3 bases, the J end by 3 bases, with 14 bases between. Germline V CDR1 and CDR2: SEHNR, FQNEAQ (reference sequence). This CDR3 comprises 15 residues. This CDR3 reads CASSLAENLKETQYF. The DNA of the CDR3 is TGTGCCAGCAGCTTGGCGGAGAATTTAAAAGAGACCCAGTACTTC.

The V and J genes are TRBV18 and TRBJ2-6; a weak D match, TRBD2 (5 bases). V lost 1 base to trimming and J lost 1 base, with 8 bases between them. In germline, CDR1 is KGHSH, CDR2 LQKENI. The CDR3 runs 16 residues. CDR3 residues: CASSPRSGSGANVLTF. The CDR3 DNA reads TGTGCCAGCTCACCACGCTCGGGGTCTGGGGCCAACGTCCTGACTTTC.

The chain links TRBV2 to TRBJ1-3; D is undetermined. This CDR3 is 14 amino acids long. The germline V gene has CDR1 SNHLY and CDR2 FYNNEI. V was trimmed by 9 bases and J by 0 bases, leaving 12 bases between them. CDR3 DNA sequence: TGTGCCAGTCAGGACGGACTCTCTGGAAACACCATATATTTT. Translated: CASQDGLSGNTIYF.

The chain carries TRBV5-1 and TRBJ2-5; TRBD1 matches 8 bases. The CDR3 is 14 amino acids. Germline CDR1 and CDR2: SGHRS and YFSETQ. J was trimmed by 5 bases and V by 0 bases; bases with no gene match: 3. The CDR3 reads CASSLAGGVETQYF. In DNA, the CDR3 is TGCGCCAGCAGCTTGGCAGGGGGCGTTGAGACCCAGTACTTC.

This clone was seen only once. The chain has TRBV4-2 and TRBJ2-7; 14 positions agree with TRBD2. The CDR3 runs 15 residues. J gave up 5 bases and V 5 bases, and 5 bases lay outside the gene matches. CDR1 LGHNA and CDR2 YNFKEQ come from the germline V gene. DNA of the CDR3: TGTGCCAGCAGCTATGGGACTAGCGGGGGTAACGAGCAGTACTTC. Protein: CASSYGTSGGNEQYF.

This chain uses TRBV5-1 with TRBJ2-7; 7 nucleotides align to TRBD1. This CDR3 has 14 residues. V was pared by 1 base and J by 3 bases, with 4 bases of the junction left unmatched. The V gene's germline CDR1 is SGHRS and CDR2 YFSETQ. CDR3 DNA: TGCGCCAGCAGCTTGTGGGGACAGAACTACGAGCAGTACTTC. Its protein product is CASSLWGQNYEQYF.

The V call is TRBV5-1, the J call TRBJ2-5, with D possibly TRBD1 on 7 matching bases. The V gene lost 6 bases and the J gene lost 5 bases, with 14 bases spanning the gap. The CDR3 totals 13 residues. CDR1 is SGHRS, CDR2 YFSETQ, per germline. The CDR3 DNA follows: TGCGCCAGCAACCAGGGGGGCCATGAGACCCAGTACTTC. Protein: CASNQGGHETQYF.

CDR3 sequence reads: CASSQPTGTEIEETQYF. CDR3 nucleotide sequence: TGCGCCAGCAGTCAACCGACAGGGACTGAAATCGAAGAGACCCAGTACTTC. This sequence joins TRBV23-1 and TRBJ2-5; tentative D call: TRBD1 (7 bases). TRBV23-1 is reported as an ORF; its role is uncertain. The V end lost 2 bases, the J end lost 3 bases, and 19 bases lay between the germline ends. This CDR3 has 17 amino acids.

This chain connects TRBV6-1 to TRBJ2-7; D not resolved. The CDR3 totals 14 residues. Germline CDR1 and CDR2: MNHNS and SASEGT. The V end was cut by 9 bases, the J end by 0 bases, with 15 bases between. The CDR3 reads CASSRSSVSYEQYF. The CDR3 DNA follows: TGTGCCAGTTCTCGTTCTTCCGTCTCCTACGAGCAGTACTTC.

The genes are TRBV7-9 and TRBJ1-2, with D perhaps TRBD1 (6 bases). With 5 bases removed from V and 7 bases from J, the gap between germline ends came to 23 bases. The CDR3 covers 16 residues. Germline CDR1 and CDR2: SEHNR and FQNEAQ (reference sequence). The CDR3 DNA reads TGTGCCAGCAGCCTCACCCCCGGCGGCAGGGGCTCTGGCTACACCTTC. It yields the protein CASSLTPGGRGSGYTF. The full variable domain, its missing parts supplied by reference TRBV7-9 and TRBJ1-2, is DTGVSQNPRHKITKRGQNVTFRCDPISEHNRLYWYRQTLGQGPEFLTYFQNEAQLEKSRLLSDRFSAERPKGSFSTLEIQRTEQGDSAMYLCASSLTPGGRGSGYTFGSGTRLTVV.

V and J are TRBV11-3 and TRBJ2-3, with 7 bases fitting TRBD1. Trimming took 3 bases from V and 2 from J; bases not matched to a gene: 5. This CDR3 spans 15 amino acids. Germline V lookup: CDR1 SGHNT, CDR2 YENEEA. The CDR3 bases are TGTGCCAGCAGCTTGAGGGGGCTATACACAGATACGCAGTATTTT. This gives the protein CASSLRGLYTDTQYF.

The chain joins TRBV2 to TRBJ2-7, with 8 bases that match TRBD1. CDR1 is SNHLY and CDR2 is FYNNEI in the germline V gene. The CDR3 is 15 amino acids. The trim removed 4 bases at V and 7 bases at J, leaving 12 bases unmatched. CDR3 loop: CASSVRPGGAGEQYF. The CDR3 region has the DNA TGTGCCAGCAGTGTTAGGCCAGGGGGCGCGGGGGAGCAGTACTTC.

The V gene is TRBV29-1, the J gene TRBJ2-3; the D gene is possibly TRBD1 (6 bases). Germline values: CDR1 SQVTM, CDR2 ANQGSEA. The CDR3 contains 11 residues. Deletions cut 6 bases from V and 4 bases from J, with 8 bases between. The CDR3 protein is CSVAGADTQYF. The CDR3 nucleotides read TGCAGCGTGGCAGGGGCAGATACGCAGTATTTT.

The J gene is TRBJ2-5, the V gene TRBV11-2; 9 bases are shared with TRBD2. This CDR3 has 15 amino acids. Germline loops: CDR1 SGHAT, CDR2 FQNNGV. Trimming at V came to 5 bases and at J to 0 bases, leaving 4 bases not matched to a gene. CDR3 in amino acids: CASSKLAGNQETQYF. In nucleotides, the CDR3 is TGTGCCAGCAGCAAGCTAGCGGGGAACCAAGAGACCCAGTACTTC. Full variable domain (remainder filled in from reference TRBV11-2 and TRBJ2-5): EAGVAQSPRYKIIEKRQSVAFWCNPISGHATLYWYQQILGQGPKLLIQFQNNGVVDDSQLPKDRFSAERLKGVDSTLKIQPAKLEDSAVYLCASSKLAGNQETQYFGPGTRLLVL.

CDR3 DNA sequence: TGTGCCAGCAGCGTTAGAAGCGGGGCGAACACCGGGGAGCTGTTTTTT. Residues: CASSVRSGANTGELFF. The chain is built from TRBV9 and TRBJ2-2, with 7 positions matching TRBD2. Germline V lookup: CDR1 SGDLS, CDR2 YYNGEE. CDR3 length: 16 residues. V was clipped by 2 bases and J by 0 bases; unmatched bases: 4.

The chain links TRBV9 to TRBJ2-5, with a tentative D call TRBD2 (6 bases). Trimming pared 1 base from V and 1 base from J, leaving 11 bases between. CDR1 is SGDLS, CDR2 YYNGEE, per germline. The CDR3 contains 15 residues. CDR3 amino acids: CASSVSGVSQETQYF. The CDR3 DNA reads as TGTGCCAGCAGCGTATCGGGGGTATCCCAAGAGACCCAGTACTTC.

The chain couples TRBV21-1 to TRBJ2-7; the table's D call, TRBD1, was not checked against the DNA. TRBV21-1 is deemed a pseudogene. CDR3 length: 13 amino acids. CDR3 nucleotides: TGTGCCAGCCGGGGACAGAGAGCGCTTGAGCAGTACTTC. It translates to CASRGQRALEQYF.

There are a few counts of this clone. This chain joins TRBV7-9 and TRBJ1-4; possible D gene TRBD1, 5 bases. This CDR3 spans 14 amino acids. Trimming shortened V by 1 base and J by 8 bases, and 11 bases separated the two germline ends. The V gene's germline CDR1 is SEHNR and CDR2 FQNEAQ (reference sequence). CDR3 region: CASSLEGNWEKLFF. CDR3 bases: TGTGCCAGCAGCTTAGAGGGGAATTGGGAAAAACTGTTTTTT.